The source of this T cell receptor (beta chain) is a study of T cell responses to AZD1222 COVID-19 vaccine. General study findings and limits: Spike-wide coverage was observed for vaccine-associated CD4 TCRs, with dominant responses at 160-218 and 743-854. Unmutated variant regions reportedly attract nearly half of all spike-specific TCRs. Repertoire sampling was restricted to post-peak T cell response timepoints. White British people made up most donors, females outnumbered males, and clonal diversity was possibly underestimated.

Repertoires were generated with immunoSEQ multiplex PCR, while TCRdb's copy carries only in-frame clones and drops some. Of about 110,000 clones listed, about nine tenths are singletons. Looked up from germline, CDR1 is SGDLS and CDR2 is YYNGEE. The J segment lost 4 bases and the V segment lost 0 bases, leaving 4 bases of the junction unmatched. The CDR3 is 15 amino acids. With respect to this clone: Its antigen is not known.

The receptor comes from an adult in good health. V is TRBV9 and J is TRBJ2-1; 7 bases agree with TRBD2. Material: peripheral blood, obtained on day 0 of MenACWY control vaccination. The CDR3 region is CASSVESGAYNEQFF. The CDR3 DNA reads TGTGCCAGCAGCGTAGAAAGCGGGGCATACAATGAGCAGTTCTTC.